One sample yielded the 2 T cell receptor beta chains listed below, sequenced in a study of blood T cell repertoires in COVID-19. Only in-frame clones appear in the TCRdb table, and some are missing; sequencing was by immunoSEQ multiplex PCR. The top ten hold 8% to 9.5% of the sample, which has about 210,000 clones, around 81% seen once. Sequencing was performed on PBMCs or T cells enriched from blood (not recorded which). Receptor source: a woman aged 45-65 years with acute COVID-19.

This chain links TRBV11-2 with TRBJ2-7; D is uncertain. CDR1 is SGHAT and CDR2 is FQNNGV in the germline V gene. CDR3 length: 12 amino acids. Trimming stripped 3 bases from V and 6 bases from J, with 9 bases between. This CDR3 reads CASSFPGSEQYF. The DNA of the CDR3 is TGTGCCAGCAGCTTCCCTGGCTCCGAGCAGTACTTC.

The chain employs TRBV27 and TRBJ2-7; 8 nucleotides match TRBD2. Germline CDR1 and CDR2: MNHEY and SMNVEV (reference sequence). Germline trimming cut 3 bases from V and 0 bases from J; bases unmatched to any gene: 10. CDR3 length: 17 amino acids. The CDR3 DNA is TGTGCCAGCAGTTTGAAGGTAGGGCGGGAGGCCTCCTACGAGCAGTACTTC. As protein: CASSLKVGREASYEQYF.